This TCR beta chain was recovered during a study of shared clonotypes between healthy human individuals. Study results and limitations: Specimens sampled were limited to blood, with tissue repertoires likely differing. Donor clonotype sharing was expected to depend on sequencing depth. Four donors shared about 5% of their naive CD4 clonotypes. Clonotypes which were not shared had lower generation probabilities than clonotypes that all four donors shared.

Produced via immunoSEQ multiplex PCR; TCRdb's table is partial and in-frame only. The sample carries some 2,000,000 clones, just under 95% recorded once. The germline CDR1 and CDR2 sequences are LGHNA and YSLEER. The CDR3 sequence is 14 residues long. V lost 4 bases, J lost 2 bases, and 12 bases lay in between. The naive CD8 fraction comprised CD45RO-negative cells positively selected for CCR7 and excluded terminally differentiated effector memory CD45RA+ cells. A note on this clone: Its antigen remains unknown.

The sample was naive CD8+ T cells sorted from blood. The J gene is TRBJ2-7, the V gene TRBV4-3; D possibly corresponds to TRBD2 (6 bases). The sequence was collected from a man between 18 and 29 years old in good health. The CDR3, as DNA: TGCGCCAGCAGCCCGGGTGGCGGGACCTACGAGCAGTACTTC. As protein: CASSPGGGTYEQYF.